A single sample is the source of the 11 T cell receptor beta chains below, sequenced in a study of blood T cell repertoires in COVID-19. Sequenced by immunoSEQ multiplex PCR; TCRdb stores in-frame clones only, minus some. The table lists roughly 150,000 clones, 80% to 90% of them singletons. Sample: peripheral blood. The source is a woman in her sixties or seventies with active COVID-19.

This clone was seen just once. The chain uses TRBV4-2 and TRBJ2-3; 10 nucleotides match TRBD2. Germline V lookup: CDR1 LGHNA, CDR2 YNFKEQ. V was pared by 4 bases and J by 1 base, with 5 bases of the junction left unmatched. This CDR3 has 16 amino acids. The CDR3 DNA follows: TGTGCCAGCAGCCCGGATGGACTAGCGGGCACAGATACGCAGTATTTT. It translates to CASSPDGLAGTDTQYF.

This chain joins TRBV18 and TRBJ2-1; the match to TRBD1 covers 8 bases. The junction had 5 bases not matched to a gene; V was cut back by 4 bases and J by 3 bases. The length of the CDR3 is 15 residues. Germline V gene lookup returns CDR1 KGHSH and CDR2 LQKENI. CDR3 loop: CASSRQGAVYNEQFF. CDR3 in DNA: TGTGCCAGCTCACGCCAGGGGGCTGTCTACAATGAGCAGTTCTTC.

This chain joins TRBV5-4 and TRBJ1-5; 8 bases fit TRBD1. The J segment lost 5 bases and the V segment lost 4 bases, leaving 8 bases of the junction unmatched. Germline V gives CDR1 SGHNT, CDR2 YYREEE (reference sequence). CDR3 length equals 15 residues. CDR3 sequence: CASSQSPGGDQPQHF. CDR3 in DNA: TGTGCCAGCAGCCAAAGTCCAGGGGGCGATCAGCCCCAGCATTTT.

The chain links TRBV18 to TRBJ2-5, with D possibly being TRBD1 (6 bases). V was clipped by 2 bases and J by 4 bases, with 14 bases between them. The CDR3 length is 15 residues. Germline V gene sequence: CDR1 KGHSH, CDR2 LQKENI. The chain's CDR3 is CASSPISGAGETQYF. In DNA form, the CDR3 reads TGTGCCAGCTCACCAATATCAGGGGCCGGAGAGACCCAGTACTTC.

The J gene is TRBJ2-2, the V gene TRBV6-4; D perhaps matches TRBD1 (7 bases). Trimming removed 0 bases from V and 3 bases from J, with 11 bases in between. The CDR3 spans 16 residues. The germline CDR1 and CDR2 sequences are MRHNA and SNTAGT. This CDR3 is CASSDSGRGDTGELFF. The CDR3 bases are TGTGCCAGCAGTGACTCGGGCAGGGGGGACACCGGGGAGCTGTTTTTT.

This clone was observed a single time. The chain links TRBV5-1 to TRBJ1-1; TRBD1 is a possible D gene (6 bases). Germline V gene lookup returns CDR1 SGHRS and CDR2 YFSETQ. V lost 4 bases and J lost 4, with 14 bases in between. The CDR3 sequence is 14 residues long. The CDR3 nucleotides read TGCGCCAGCAGCAGCGGGACAAAGGGCACTGAAGCTTTCTTT. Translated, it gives CASSSGTKGTEAFF. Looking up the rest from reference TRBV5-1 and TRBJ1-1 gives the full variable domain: KAGVTQTPRYLIKTRGQQVTLSCSPISGHRSVSWYQQTPGQGLQFLFEYFSETQRNKGNFPGRFSGRQFSNSRSEMNVSTLELGDSALYLCASSSGTKGTEAFFGQGTRLTVV.

CDR3 loop: CASSQYKGQSNTGELFF. DNA for the CDR3: TGTGCCAGCAGCCAATACAAGGGACAGTCAAACACCGGGGAGCTGTTTTTT. The genes are TRBV7-6 and TRBJ2-2, with 7 bases aligning to TRBD1. Germline-derived CDR1 and CDR2 are SGHVS and FNYEAQ. Trimming removed 5 bases from V and 2 bases from J; junction bases left unmatched: 11. This CDR3 is built from 17 residues.

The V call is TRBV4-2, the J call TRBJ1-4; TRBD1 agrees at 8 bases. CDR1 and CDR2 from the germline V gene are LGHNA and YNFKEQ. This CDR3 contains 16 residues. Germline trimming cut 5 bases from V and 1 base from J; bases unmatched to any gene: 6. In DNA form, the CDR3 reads TGTGCCAGCAGCAACCGCGACAGGGGAACTAATGAAAAACTGTTTTTT. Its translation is CASSNRDRGTNEKLFF.

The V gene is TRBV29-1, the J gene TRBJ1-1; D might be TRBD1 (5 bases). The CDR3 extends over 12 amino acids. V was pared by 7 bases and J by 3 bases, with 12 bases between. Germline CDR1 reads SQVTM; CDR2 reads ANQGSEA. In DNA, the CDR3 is TGCAGCGCCAGAGCAGGGTACACTGAAGCTTTCTTT. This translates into CSARAGYTEAFF.

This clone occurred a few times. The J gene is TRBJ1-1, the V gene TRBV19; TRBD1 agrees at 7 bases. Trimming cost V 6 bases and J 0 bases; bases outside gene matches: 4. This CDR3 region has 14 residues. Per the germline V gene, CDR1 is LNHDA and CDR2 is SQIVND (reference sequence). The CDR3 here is CASRLQGLNTEAFF. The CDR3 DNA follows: TGTGCCAGTAGACTACAGGGGCTGAACACTGAAGCTTTCTTT.

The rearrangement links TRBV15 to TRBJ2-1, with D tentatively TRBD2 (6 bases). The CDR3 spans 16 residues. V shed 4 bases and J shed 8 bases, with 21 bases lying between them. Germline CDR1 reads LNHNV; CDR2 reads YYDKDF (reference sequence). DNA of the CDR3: TGTGCCACCAGCACAGGGCGGGGCTGGGATGTCGATGAGCAGTTCTTC. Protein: CATSTGRGWDVDEQFF.